Described below is a single T cell receptor (beta chain) sequence and its context. This clonotype showed up many times. Its antigen is unknown. No base quality information exists; no much larger clone differs at one position. The data originate from a study of T cells after yellow fever vaccination (dated by TCRdb to between 2018 and 2021). In the study overall: Libraries from fractions with low cell numbers were prepared with the SMART-Seq v4 Ultra Low Input RNA kit. Bulk TCR alpha and beta repertoires were sequenced longitudinally to track T-cell clones before and after primary and booster YFV17D yellow fever vaccination. Two healthy male donors made up the cohort, one aged 18 to 29 years and the other aged 30 to 40 years. Blood samples were taken at several timepoints before and after primary and secondary immunization, and bulk PBMC replicates and cell subsets were isolated.

On the study overall, not on this receptor specifically: Because only a couple of donors were included in the study, the extent to which the findings can be generalized is limited. Because abundant contaminating clonotypes from the bulk population could be contained in FACS-sorted repertoires, computational filtering was required. Compared with the primary T-cell response, the secondary T-cell response was weaker but faster, peaking on day 5 rather than day 15. A small share of clonotypes occurred in both CD4 and CD8 compartments, likely arising from convergent recombination. Most clones expanded after primary vaccination were re-detected after the booster (96% of CD4 and around 88% of CD8), suggesting broad memory maintenance.

V is pruned by 1 base and J by 1 base, leaving 4 bases of the junction without a gene match. The germline V gene gives CDR1 as LGHNA and CDR2 as YSLEER. The CDR3 contains 16 residues, cysteine and phenylalanine counted. Only CDR3 DNA is held: 48 bases, read in frame from base 1. TCR cDNA was synthesized by 5'RACE template switching, through which a universal primer site and unique molecular identifiers were introduced. cDNA synthesis was primed from both the TCR alpha and TCR beta constant segments. Library amplification involved two PCR steps, and the second step added sample barcodes and sequencing adapters. Sequencing of libraries was performed on Illumina HiSeq 2500 (2x100 bp) or NovaSeq (2x150 bp). On the authors' methods: MIGEC handled demultiplexing of reads and collapsing into UMI consensus sequences, while MiXCR performed V(D)J alignment. Clonotypes responding to the vaccine were identified with edgeR on replicate PBMC samples, with the criteria of FDR below 0.01 and a log2 fold change above 5 up to day 15. CD4 or CD8 identity was assigned to each bulk clonotype according to whether the clonotype was present at higher abundance in the sequenced CD4 repertoire or the sequenced CD8 repertoire. TCRdb ran its own pipeline on the public reads, namely fastp trimming at Q25 and MiXCR clone calling, and kept in-frame beta chains. Each entry is one CDR3 protein sequence, shown with its most common DNA and genes. TCRdb's processing, not the authors' own work, is the source of the V and J calls. Within this sample are tens of thousands of distinct CDR3 sequences, with over 6.5% of them counted one time only. The ten largest clones add up to 35% to 40% of the sample.

The treatment or condition label, as the study defines it: live attenuated yellow fever vaccine strain. A standard Ficoll-Paque protocol was used to isolate PBMCs from peripheral blood. CD4 and CD8 T-cell fractions were isolated with Dynabeads CD4 and CD8 positive selection kits. TriZol was used to extract RNA from bulk PBMCs, CD4 and CD8 fractions, and dextramer-positive and dextramer-negative fractions. Source: CD8+ T cells sorted from PBMCs, taken more than 35 days after the first yellow fever vaccination. This clonotype was obtained from a man in his late teens or twenties who received the YFV17D yellow fever vaccine. In this chain, TRBV4-3 is recombined with TRBJ2-1, with 7 bases aligning to TRBD2. The DNA sequence is as follows: TGCGCCAGCAGCCAAGTTTTCGGGGGGTCCTACAATGAGCAGTTCTTC. This gives the protein CASSQVFGGSYNEQFF.